The clone carrying this TCR beta chain was seen only a few times. Participants' reported clinical history set cohort assignment. Before they entered the study, exposed participants had met a COVID-19 case within 2 weeks. These data originate in a study of blood T cell repertoires in COVID-19. The wider study: The study drew acute and convalescent COVID-19 samples from the United States, Italy and Spain. T cells, B-cell-depleted T cells, or PBMCs supplied cDNA or gDNA.

The CDR3 is made up of 14 amino acids. Trimming took 5 bases from V and 7 from J; bases not matched to a gene: 7. The germline gives CDR1 SGHRS, CDR2 YFSETQ. Sequencing used immunoSEQ multiplex PCR; TCRdb keeps in-frame clones, though not all of them. Here the sample spans about 260,000 clones, less than 95% being singletons. This TCR derives from a man aged 35 to 55 who had been exposed to COVID-19. Sequenced input: PBMCs or T cells enriched from blood (not recorded which). V gene TRBV5-1 combines with J gene TRBJ2-2; TRBD1 aligns across 8 bases. CDR3 coding DNA: TGCGCCAGCAGTCAGGACAGGGAAGGCGGGGAGCTGTTTTTT. It is translated as CASSQDREGGELFF.